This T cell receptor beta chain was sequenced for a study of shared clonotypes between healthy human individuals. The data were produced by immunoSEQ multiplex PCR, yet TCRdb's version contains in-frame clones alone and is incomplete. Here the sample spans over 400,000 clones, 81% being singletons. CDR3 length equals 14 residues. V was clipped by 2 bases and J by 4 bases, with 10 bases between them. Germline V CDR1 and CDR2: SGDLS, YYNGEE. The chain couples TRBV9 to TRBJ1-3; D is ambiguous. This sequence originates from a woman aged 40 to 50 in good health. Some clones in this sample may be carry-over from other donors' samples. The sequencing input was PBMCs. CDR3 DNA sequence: TGTGCCAGCAGCGTTATGTATGGCGGAAACACCATATATTTT. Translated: CASSVMYGGNTIYF.